This TCR beta chain is drawn from a study of blood T cell repertoires in COVID-19. Across the whole study: Samples came from the United States, Italy and Spain, spanning acute and convalescent COVID-19. Sources were T cells, B-cell-depleted T cells, or PBMCs; the material itself was cDNA or gDNA.

Original processing methods: Reference gene primer amplification gave estimated nucleated cell counts. Measured with immunoSEQ multiplex PCR; TCRdb has only the in-frame clones, and not every one. V and J calls and clone size come straight from that table; D and trimming were deduced from the DNA. The profile shows a few hundred thousand clones, approximately 82% of them singletons. Germline CDR1 reads SQVTM; CDR2 reads ANQGSEA. The length of the CDR3 is 13 residues. V lost 7 bases, J lost 7 bases, and 6 bases stayed unmatched. Material: peripheral blood. This sequence originates from a man aged 25 to 45 who had recovered from COVID-19. The V call is TRBV29-1, the J call TRBJ1-4, with TRBD1 matching over 10 bases. Here the CDR3 reads CSGQTGGSEKLFF. The CDR3, as DNA: TGCAGCGGGCAGACAGGGGGCTCTGAAAAACTGTTTTTT. The whole variable domain, filled in from reference TRBV29-1 and TRBJ1-4, reads SAVISQKPSRDICQRGTSLTIQCQVDSQVTMMFWYRQQPGQSLTLIATANQGSEATYESGFVIDKFPISRPNLTFSTLTVSNMSPEDSSIYLCSGQTGGSEKLFFGSGTQLSVL.